The sequence of this TCR delta chain was determined in a study of Vδ1+ human thymocytes (dated by TCRdb to the late 2010s). At the level of the whole study: mRNA-level TRG and TRD CDR3 repertoires of highly purified Vdelta1+ thymocytes from young children were characterised as a data resource. Earlier work had validated the multiplex-based CDR3 amplicon strategy against 5'RACE-based methods for generating CDR3 amplicons.

Comment on this clone: There is no known antigen for this receptor. A much larger clone differs from this one at a single base, so this may be a read error. Other DNA sequences within the sample encode an identical CDR3.

Thymic samples were depleted of alphabeta T cells, then CD3+ TCRVdelta1+ TCRVdelta2- thymocytes were FACS-sorted. The purity of the sorted Vdelta1+ thymocytes was between 98% and 99.6%. Thymic specimens came from roughly 8 paediatric patients undergoing corrective cardiac surgery, aged from roughly 5 days to 17 months. After the thymic tissue was dispersed, mononuclear cells were isolated using a Histopaque-1077 density gradient. For staining, the antibodies used were anti-TCRVdelta1 clone TS8.2, anti-TCRVdelta2 clone B6, anti-CD3 clone HIT3a and anti-TCRalphabeta clone IP26. The CDR3 runs 14 amino acids, cysteine and phenylalanine included. The sequence is cut down to CDR3 DNA, 42 bases in frame from base 1. Via the germline V gene, CDR1 is GEAIGNYY and CDR2 EKD. The study at large found these results: Because unexpected Vdelta2 sequences could lead to misinterpretation of bulk repertoire data, the authors recommended using highly purified populations and validating at the single-cell level. Even though sort purity was high, roughly 20% of thymic TRD sequences were Vdelta2 (and few were Vdelta3), which was not the case for the peripheral blood Vdelta1+ controls. No clustering by age or sex was observed, so analyses did not stratify donors by these variables. Many TRG clonotypes were found to be shared between donors (up to roughly 7x10^3), whereas TRD repertoires were found to be essentially private (max roughly 100 shared). In contrast to oligoclonal peripheral blood repertoires, thymic TRG and TRD repertoires appeared to be highly polyclonal with Gaussian CDR3 length distributions.

RNA was extracted with the RNeasy mini kit and reverse transcribed using Superscript III. CDR3 amplicons were generated by multiplex PCR with pooled V-gene forward primers and a constant-region reverse primer carrying Illumina adaptor overhangs. After gel purification, the amplicons were indexed with Nextera index primers over eight extra PCR cycles and then purified using AMPure XP beads. The libraries were sequenced on an Illumina MiSeq using paired-end 250 bp reads, dual indexing and a roughly 19% PhiX spike-in. As for the original processing: Reads were quality checked with FastQC, and TRG read pairs were merged with ea-utils fastq-join. Sequences were annotated with IMGT/HighV-QUEST, keeping only productive sequences with unambiguous V-gene assignment; clonotypes were defined by identical CDR3 sequence. For downstream analysis, VDJtools 1.1.1, tcR 2.2.3, Treemap and vegan Shannon diversity in R 3.4.4 were used. Clonotypes were called again by TCRdb from the public reads via CATT, and duplicate nucleotide sequences were then merged into one entry. TCRdb, rather than the study authors, made the V and J calls. This sample has 20,000 to 25,000 delta-chain clones in its table, and 6.5% to 10% of those were observed once. Of the sample, roughly 0.98% falls within the top ten clones.

Here the chain combines TRDV2 and TRDJ1, with 7 junctional bases fitting TRDD3. The clonotype was recovered from a child younger than two who had congenital heart surgery. Material: Vdelta1+ gamma-delta thymocytes from the thymus. The sample's cell subset or site label, in plain terms: FACS-sorted CD3+ TCRalphabeta- TCRVdelta1+ TCRVdelta2- thymocytes. The DNA sequence follows: TGTGCCTGGGCTTACTGGGGACCCACCGATAAGCTCATCTTT. It specifies CAWAYWGPTDKLIF.